This TCR beta chain was recorded in a study of blood T cell repertoires in COVID-19. Study in general: Acute and convalescent COVID-19 specimens originated in the United States, Italy and Spain. PBMCs, B-cell-depleted T cells, or T cells were the source of the cDNA or gDNA that made up the material.

The CDR3 has 14 residues. Germline CDR1 and CDR2: SQVTM and ANQGSEA. V was shortened by 2 bases and J by 7 bases, with 15 bases between the two germline ends. Generated by immunoSEQ multiplex PCR, the TCRdb table keeps only in-frame clones and is missing some. The sample yields 250,000 to 350,000 clones, about nine tenths seen once. The chain employs TRBV29-1 and TRBJ2-1; tentative D call: TRBD1 (6 bases). The receptor was derived from a man younger than 35 with active or convalescent COVID-19. Sequencing was carried out using peripheral blood. DNA for the CDR3: TGCAGCGTTGAAAGCCCCCCCGGGACAAATGAGCAGTTCTTC. It yields the protein CSVESPPGTNEQFF.